The 13 T cell receptor beta chains in this list originate from one sample, sequenced in a study of Ad26.COV2.S vaccination and SARS-CoV-2 variants. This table comes from immunoSEQ multiplex PCR, and its TCRdb copy is limited to in-frame clones, with some not included. In the table there are about 370,000 clones, approximately 90% of which are singletons. As for treatment: roughly 20 received Ad26.COV2.S at low or high dose, single or two shots; about 5 received placebo; per-sample allocation not given. Samples came from day 63 after the first vaccine or placebo injection. The specimen was peripheral blood, collected in a trial of Ad26.COV2.S vaccine versus placebo. The receptors here all came from a person between 18 and 59 years old who received the Ad26.COV2.S COVID-19 vaccine or a placebo.

The chain couples TRBV7-9 to TRBJ2-1, with a weak D call TRBD2 (6 bases). Germline V gene sequence: CDR1 SEHNR, CDR2 FQNEAQ (reference sequence). This CDR3 has 15 residues. Trimming took 5 bases from V and 2 from J, leaving 13 bases between them. In nucleotides, the CDR3 is TGTGCCAGCAGCGCCGGGACGGGGGCCTACAATGAGCAGTTCTTC. Translating it yields CASSAGTGAYNEQFF.

The gene calls are TRBV6-6 and TRBJ1-5; TRBD1 might be the D (5 bases). Germline V gene data show CDR1 as MNHNY and CDR2 as SVGAGI (reference sequence). The CDR3 length is 16 residues. The V end lost 6 bases, the J end lost 0 bases, and 15 bases lay between the germline ends. The CDR3 bases are TGTGCCAGCAGCCTAGACGCGGGGGGTAGCAATCAGCCCCAGCATTTT. It yields the protein CASSLDAGGSNQPQHF.

The V and J genes are TRBV28 and TRBJ2-1; the match to TRBD2 covers 16 bases. V dropped 3 bases and J dropped 7; count of bases not matched to a gene: 9. Per germline, CDR1 MDHEN and CDR2 SYDVKM. The CDR3 spans 18 residues. The DNA for the CDR3 is TGTGCCAGCAGTTTCGGGACTAGCGGGAGGGCAGGATTGAATGAGCAGTTCTTC. It codes for CASSFGTSGRAGLNEQFF.

The V call is TRBV3-1 (or the pseudogene TRBV3-2), the J call TRBJ1-2; no clear D. V was trimmed by 3 bases and J by 2 bases, leaving 10 bases between them. The germline V gene has CDR1 LGHDT and CDR2 YNNKEL (reference sequence). The CDR3 is 14 amino acids. This CDR3 reads CASSQSSRNYGYTF. The DNA of the CDR3 is TGTGCCAGCAGCCAGTCATCCAGAAACTATGGCTACACCTTC.

The V call is TRBV18, the J call TRBJ1-1; 7 positions agree with TRBD1. V gave up 3 bases and J gave up 2 bases; unmatched junction bases: 6. Per germline, CDR1 KGHSH and CDR2 LQKENI. CDR3 length equals 15 residues. The CDR3 sequence is CASSPQQGSNTEAFF. The DNA of the CDR3 is TGTGCCAGCTCACCCCAACAGGGGTCAAACACTGAAGCTTTCTTT.

V gene TRBV9 combines with J gene TRBJ1-1; possible D gene TRBD1, 5 bases. CDR3 size: 15 residues. In germline, CDR1 is SGDLS, CDR2 YYNGEE. V was trimmed by 2 bases and J by 7 bases, leaving 18 bases between them. The CDR3 sequence: CASSVRGSVGSEAFF. The CDR3, as DNA: TGTGCCAGCAGCGTGAGGGGCAGCGTGGGGAGTGAAGCTTTCTTT. The variable domain in full, with the rest retrieved from reference TRBV9 and TRBJ1-1, is DSGVTQTPKHLITATGQRVTLRCSPRSGDLSVYWYQQSLDQGLQFLIQYYNGEERAKGNILERFSAQQFPDLHSELNLSSLELGDSALYFCASSVRGSVGSEAFFGQGTRLTVV.

The chain has TRBV7-3 and TRBJ2-1, with D hard to call. CDR1 is SGHTA, CDR2 FQGTGA, per germline. The V gene lost 3 bases and the J gene lost 8 bases, with 14 bases spanning the gap. This CDR3 comprises 14 residues. The CDR3: CASSLAQESHEQFF. The CDR3 DNA reads as TGTGCCAGCAGCTTGGCCCAAGAAAGTCATGAGCAGTTCTTC.

CDR3: CASSVLPEGLYDAEAFF. CDR3 DNA: TGTGCCAGCAGTGTATTACCTGAGGGCCTTTATGATGCTGAAGCTTTCTTT. V and J are TRBV27 and TRBJ1-1, with D uncertain. The CDR3 covers 17 residues. CDR1 is MNHEY, CDR2 SMNVEV, per germline (reference sequence). The germline V and J ends were trimmed by 5 bases and 6 bases, with 25 bases remaining between them.

This sequence joins TRBV7-3 and TRBJ1-6; no clear D. Trimming pared 1 base from V and 10 bases from J, leaving 11 bases between. This CDR3 is 14 amino acids long. CDR1 is SGHTA, CDR2 FQGTGA, per germline. The chain's CDR3 is CASSLIGTLSPLHF. The CDR3 coding sequence is TGTGCCAGCAGCTTAATTGGTACACTCTCACCCCTCCACTTT.

The J gene is TRBJ2-1, the V gene TRBV19; 7 bases fit TRBD1. The CDR3 spans 11 residues. Trimming removed 11 bases from V and 7 bases from J; junction bases left unmatched: 5. Germline loops: CDR1 LNHDA, CDR2 SQIVND (reference sequence). The CDR3 loop reads CAGPGQNEQFF. In nucleotides, the CDR3 is TGTGCCGGGCCGGGACAGAATGAGCAGTTCTTC.

V is TRBV23-1 and J is TRBJ1-2, with D tentatively TRBD1 (6 bases). TRBV23-1 falls under the ORF class, with uncertain function. The CDR3 consists of 17 residues. V was cut by 3 bases and J by 2 bases, with 19 bases left in between. The CDR3 DNA reads as TGCGCCAGCAGTCACAATTGGGGGCAGGGGAGAAACTATGGCTACACCTTC. Translated: CASSHNWGQGRNYGYTF.

This chain uses TRBV4-2 with TRBJ2-2, with 10 bases lining up with TRBD2. CDR1 is LGHNA, CDR2 YNFKEQ, per germline. J lost 5 bases, V lost 6 bases, and 12 bases had no gene match. The CDR3 length is 17 residues. The CDR3 bases are TGTGCCAGCAGGCCTCGGGGTAGCGGGAGGAGTACCGGGGAGCTGTTTTTT. Translating it yields CASRPRGSGRSTGELFF.

The chain recombines TRBV6-2 or TRBV6-3 with TRBJ1-5, with 10 bases matching TRBD1. From germline, CDR1 is MNHEY and CDR2 SVGEGT. With 5 bases clipped from V and 4 bases from J, the junction kept 2 bases outside the gene matches. The CDR3 has 14 amino acids. The CDR3, as DNA: TGTGCCAGCAGTCCGGACAGGGGGAATCAGCCCCAGCATTTT. Amino acids: CASSPDRGNQPQHF.